The 30 T cell receptor beta chains presented below share a single source sample, sequenced in a study of blood T cell repertoires in COVID-19. The repertoire was sequenced with immunoSEQ multiplex PCR; TCRdb's copy has only in-frame clones and lacks some. The sample records fewer than 400,000 clones, roughly nine tenths being singletons. The sample consisted of PBMCs or T cells enriched from blood (not recorded which). The receptors stem from a woman in her thirties who had recovered from COVID-19.

This clone showed up just a few times. This chain uses TRBV25-1 with TRBJ1-6, with a weak D call TRBD1 (5 bases). Germline CDR1 MGHDK, CDR2 SYGVNS. This CDR3 has 13 amino acids. Trimming left V 6 bases short and J 9 bases short, with 12 bases between. CDR3 coding DNA: TGTGCCAGCAGCGGTAGGGGAGGTTCACCCCTCCACTTT. Translation: CASSGRGGSPLHF. Complete variable domain (other parts from reference TRBV25-1 and TRBJ1-6): EADIYQTPRYLVIGTGKKITLECSQTMGHDKMYWYQQDPGMELHLIHYSYGVNSTEKGDLSSESTVSRIRTEHFPLTLESARPSHTSQYLCASSGRGGSPLHFGNGTRLTVT.

The chain uses TRBV9 and TRBJ2-5, with unresolved D. V gave up 2 bases and J gave up 5 bases, with 10 bases separating them. This CDR3 is built from 13 residues. Germline CDR1 reads SGDLS; CDR2 reads YYNGEE. CDR3: CASSVYVEETQYF. CDR3 bases: TGTGCCAGCAGCGTTTACGTCGAGGAGACCCAGTACTTC. Supplemented by reference TRBV9 and TRBJ2-5, the full variable domain reads DSGVTQTPKHLITATGQRVTLRCSPRSGDLSVYWYQQSLDQGLQFLIQYYNGEERAKGNILERFSAQQFPDLHSELNLSSLELGDSALYFCASSVYVEETQYFGPGTRLLVL.

The V gene is TRBV27, the J gene TRBJ2-7, with D possibly being TRBD2 (7 bases). The ends were cut back, 3 bases at V and 2 bases at J, with 8 bases in the middle. The CDR3 is 13 amino acids. The germline gives CDR1 MNHEY, CDR2 SMNVEV (reference sequence). The CDR3 is CASSLGGPYEQYF. CDR3 DNA: TGTGCCAGCAGTTTGGGGGGGCCCTACGAGCAGTACTTC.

This clone was detected only once. The gene calls are TRBV2 and TRBJ1-2, with D tentatively TRBD1 (6 bases). The CDR3 runs to 14 residues. Deletions cut 2 bases from V and 4 bases from J, with 11 bases between. Germline assignment: CDR1 SNHLY and CDR2 FYNNEI. The CDR3 DNA reads as TGTGCCAGCAGTGAACGACAGGCGATCTATGGCTACACCTTC. Amino acid sequence: CASSERQAIYGYTF.

The chain links TRBV5-1 to TRBJ1-2; D ambiguous. Trimming stripped 4 bases from V and 8 bases from J, with 12 bases between. Germline V gene lookup returns CDR1 SGHRS and CDR2 YFSETQ. The CDR3 contains 12 residues. The CDR3 here is CASSREVEGYTF. In DNA, the CDR3 is TGCGCCAGCAGCAGGGAGGTGGAGGGCTACACCTTC. Full variable domain (outside the CDR3, taken from reference TRBV5-1 and TRBJ1-2): KAGVTQTPRYLIKTRGQQVTLSCSPISGHRSVSWYQQTPGQGLQFLFEYFSETQRNKGNFPGRFSGRQFSNSRSEMNVSTLELGDSALYLCASSREVEGYTFGSGTRLTVV.

The rearrangement uses TRBV6-5 and TRBJ2-5; D is perhaps TRBD2 (6 bases). Between the trimmed V and J ends, which lost 0 bases and 4 bases, there was a span of 6 bases. This CDR3 spans 13 amino acids. Germline V gene sequence: CDR1 MNHEY, CDR2 SVGAGI. In DNA form, the CDR3 reads TGTGCCAGCAGTTACTCGGGGGGAGAGACCCAGTACTTC. Translated: CASSYSGGETQYF.

The gene calls are TRBV15 and TRBJ2-7, with 10 bases fitting TRBD2. V dropped 0 bases and J dropped 6; count of bases not matched to a gene: 5. The CDR3 extends over 15 amino acids. Germline loops: CDR1 LNHNV, CDR2 YYDKDF (reference sequence). The CDR3 DNA follows: TGTGCCACCAGCAGAGATACAGCGGGAGGGGGCGAGCAGTACTTC. It codes for CATSRDTAGGGEQYF.

The gene calls are TRBV18 and TRBJ2-7, with D tentatively TRBD2 (6 bases). This CDR3 contains 16 residues. The germline V gene encodes CDR1 KGHSH and CDR2 LQKENI. The V end was cut by 3 bases, the J end by 0 bases, with 15 bases between. The chain's CDR3 is CASSPSRVAVSYEQYF. For the CDR3, the DNA is TGTGCCAGCTCACCCTCGAGGGTAGCGGTCTCCTACGAGCAGTACTTC.

This chain uses TRBV7-3 with TRBJ2-2; tentative D call: TRBD2 (6 bases). The CDR3 extends over 14 amino acids. CDR1 and CDR2 (germline): SGHTA, FQGTGA. The V and J ends lost 5 bases and 4 bases respectively, with 11 bases between them. CDR3 nucleotides: TGTGCCAGCAGCCGCACTAGCAGCACCGGGGAGCTGTTTTTT. Translation gives CASSRTSSTGELFF.

This clone was counted once. The chain combines TRBV19 with TRBJ1-1; D uncertain. The CDR3 has 13 amino acids. The germline CDR1 and CDR2 sequences are LNHDA and SQIVND (reference sequence). Trimming cost V 8 bases and J 0 bases, with 10 bases left between them. CDR3 sequence (DNA): TGTGCCAGTGCGGCGGGGTTGAACACTGAAGCTTTCTTT. Protein sequence: CASAAGLNTEAFF.

DNA of the CDR3: TGTGCCAGCAGGAGAGGGGGCACTGAAGCTTTCTTT. Its translation is CASRRGGTEAFF. The chain combines TRBV12-3 or TRBV12-4 with TRBJ1-1; maybe TRBD1 (6 bases). The length of the CDR3 is 12 residues. V was trimmed by 6 bases and J by 4 bases, leaving 9 bases between them.

The chain links TRBV29-1 to TRBJ2-7; 9 bases match TRBD1. V was clipped by 0 bases and J by 5 bases; unmatched bases: 2. The CDR3 loop spans 13 amino acids. CDR1 is SQVTM and CDR2 is ANQGSEA in the germline V gene. Written as DNA, the CDR3 is TGCAGCGTTGAAGATAGGGACAGGGACGAGCAGTACTTC. This codes for CSVEDRDRDEQYF.

This clone was observed a few times. The gene calls are TRBV19 and TRBJ2-7; D is perhaps TRBD1 (6 bases). CDR1 is LNHDA, CDR2 SQIVND, per germline (reference sequence). This CDR3 spans 13 amino acids. V was trimmed by 4 bases and J by 9 bases, leaving 16 bases between them. CDR3 bases: TGTGCCAGTAGTAAGGACAGTTACGAGGGGCAGTACTTC. Amino acids: CASSKDSYEGQYF.

The V call is TRBV7-8, the J call TRBJ2-7; 9 bases are shared with TRBD2. The CDR3 is 17 amino acids. V dropped 1 base and J dropped 3; count of bases not matched to a gene: 10. The germline V gene has CDR1 SGHVS and CDR2 FQNEAQ. CDR3 DNA sequence: TGTGCCAGCAGCTTAGGGGAAGGACTAGCGAGAGTCTACGAGCAGTACTTC. Encoded protein: CASSLGEGLARVYEQYF.

V and J are TRBV11-3 and TRBJ2-2; 8 nucleotides agree with TRBD2. Germline-derived CDR1 and CDR2 are SGHNT and YENEEA. CDR3 length: 16 residues. Trimming cost V 1 base and J 4 bases; bases outside gene matches: 5. CDR3: CASSLAAGGLTGELFF. As DNA, the CDR3 is TGTGCCAGCAGCTTAGCGGCGGGGGGCCTCACCGGGGAGCTGTTTTTT.

This chain uses TRBV27 with TRBJ2-7, with TRBD1 as a possible D gene (5 bases). This CDR3 comprises 12 residues. Germline CDR1 reads MNHEY; CDR2 reads SMNVEV (reference sequence). V was shortened by 5 bases and J by 5 bases, with 10 bases between the two germline ends. The CDR3 sequence is CASSPQGDEQYF. DNA for the CDR3: TGTGCCAGCAGTCCCCAGGGTGACGAGCAGTACTTC.

The chain recombines TRBV28 with TRBJ1-2; D might be TRBD1 (6 bases). This CDR3 has 12 amino acids. Germline V gives CDR1 MDHEN, CDR2 SYDVKM. V was pared by 10 bases and J by 8 bases, with 17 bases between. The CDR3 region is CATDRTPSGYTF. The CDR3 coding sequence is TGTGCCACCGACAGGACGCCCTCCGGCTACACCTTC.

The chain recombines TRBV28 with TRBJ1-1; unclear D gene. The CDR3 covers 13 residues. Germline values: CDR1 MDHEN, CDR2 SYDVKM. The germline V and J ends were trimmed by 4 bases and 8 bases, with 14 bases remaining between them. The chain's CDR3 is CASSSRTYGEAFF. Written as DNA, the CDR3 is TGTGCCAGCAGTTCGAGGACTTACGGAGAAGCTTTCTTT.

In nucleotides, the CDR3 is TGTGCTAGTGGTTTCGGCCTCGGGGGAAGGGAGACCCAGTACTTC. Translated: CASGFGLGGRETQYF. The chain uses TRBV12-5 and TRBJ2-5; TRBD2 might be the D (6 bases). Germline CDR1 and CDR2: LGHNT and FRNRAP. CDR3 length: 15 residues. Trimming pared 3 bases from V and 5 bases from J, leaving 16 bases between.

The V and J genes are TRBV19 and TRBJ1-2; D not certain. CDR3 length: 13 residues. Trimming stripped 5 bases from V and 2 bases from J, with 9 bases between. CDR1 and CDR2 (germline): LNHDA, SQIVND (reference sequence). The CDR3 protein is CASSSPGNYGYTF. DNA of the CDR3: TGTGCCAGTAGTTCCCCAGGAAACTATGGCTACACCTTC.

V usage is TRBV15 and J usage is TRBJ2-6; possibly TRBD1 for D (6 bases). V was pared by 3 bases and J by 1 base, with 10 bases between. Germline CDR1 is LNHNV and CDR2 is YYDKDF (reference sequence). The CDR3 has 16 amino acids. Here the CDR3 reads CATSRITGSGANVLTF. The CDR3 DNA reads TGTGCCACCAGCAGGATCACAGGGTCTGGGGCCAACGTCCTGACTTTC.

This chain links TRBV19 with TRBJ1-5; D perhaps matches TRBD1 (5 bases). This CDR3 spans 13 amino acids. Per germline, CDR1 LNHDA and CDR2 SQIVND (reference sequence). V lost 7 bases and J 7 bases, leaving 14 bases between the germline ends. This CDR3 reads CASIGGFRQPQHF. As DNA, the CDR3 is TGTGCCAGTATTGGGGGGTTCAGGCAGCCCCAGCATTTT.

The chain combines TRBV28 with TRBJ1-2, with 7 positions matching TRBD1. Germline V CDR1 and CDR2: MDHEN, SYDVKM. This CDR3 contains 16 residues. Losses at the gene ends were 10 bases for V and 4 bases for J; bases not matched to a gene: 18. DNA of the CDR3: TGTGCCACCCGCTCACCGACAGGGTGGCAGGCCTATGGCTACACCTTC. Translated, it gives CATRSPTGWQAYGYTF.

The V call is TRBV4-1, the J call TRBJ2-7; unclear D gene. The germline V gene has CDR1 MGHRA and CDR2 YSYEKL. V was pared by 3 bases and J by 5 bases, with 14 bases between. The CDR3 is 14 amino acids. The CDR3 DNA reads as TGCGCCAGCAGCCAGGCCGTCGCCCCCGACGAGCAGTACTTC. This sequence encodes CASSQAVAPDEQYF.

This chain joins TRBV11-3 and TRBJ1-1; maybe TRBD1 (6 bases). The V end was cut by 7 bases, the J end by 4 bases, with 22 bases between. The CDR3 runs 16 residues. In germline, CDR1 is SGHNT, CDR2 YENEEA. CDR3 loop: CASNPPLKRTVTEAFF. DNA for the CDR3: TGTGCCAGCAACCCCCCTTTGAAAAGGACAGTCACTGAAGCTTTCTTT.

This chain uses TRBV29-1 with TRBJ2-1; possible D gene TRBD1, 5 bases. V was trimmed by 7 bases and J by 0 bases, leaving 10 bases between them. CDR1 and CDR2 (germline): SQVTM, ANQGSEA. The CDR3 length is 13 residues. The CDR3 nucleotides read TGCAGCGCAGACACAGGCTCCTACAATGAGCAGTTCTTC. Its protein product is CSADTGSYNEQFF.

The rearrangement links TRBV18 to TRBJ2-7, with D possibly matching TRBD2 (7 bases). The germline V gene encodes CDR1 KGHSH and CDR2 LQKENI. Trimming shortened V by 6 bases and J by 5 bases, and 14 bases separated the two germline ends. The CDR3 is made up of 13 amino acids. The CDR3 bases are TGTGCCAGCTCCCCAAGGGGGGGGGACGAGCAGTACTTC. Residues: CASSPRGGDEQYF. The full variable domain, its missing parts supplied by reference TRBV18 and TRBJ2-7, is NAGVMQNPRHLVRRRGQEARLRCSPMKGHSHVYWYRQLPEEGLKFMVYLQKENIIDESGMPKERFSAEFPKEGPSILRIQQVVRGDSAAYFCASSPRGGDEQYFGPGTRLTVT.

This clone is a singleton in its sample. The chain links TRBV4-3 to TRBJ2-3; TRBD1 might be the D (6 bases). The CDR3 loop spans 14 amino acids. Trimming stripped 3 bases from V and 2 bases from J, with 9 bases between. The germline V gene encodes CDR1 LGHNA and CDR2 YSLEER. The CDR3 sequence is CASSHRDITDTQYF. CDR3 sequence (DNA): TGCGCCAGCAGCCACCGGGACATCACAGATACGCAGTATTTT.

In DNA form, the CDR3 reads TGTGCCACCAGTGATTCGGGGAGGGAGGCCCAGTACTTC. It is translated as CATSDSGREAQYF. This chain links TRBV24-1 with TRBJ2-5, with 7 bases lining up with TRBD2. CDR1 and CDR2 (germline): KGHDR, SFDVKD. Losses at the gene ends were 2 bases for V and 9 bases for J; bases not matched to a gene: 5. The CDR3 is made up of 13 amino acids.

The chain has TRBV12-5 and TRBJ2-7; TRBD1 matches at 9 bases. In germline, CDR1 is LGHNT, CDR2 FRNRAP. The CDR3 length is 17 residues. V trimming: 0 bases; J trimming: 2 bases; junction bases outside the gene matches: 8. In DNA form, the CDR3 reads TGTGCTAGTGGTTTGGTAACTTCAGGGACAGGGCCCTACGAGCAGTACTTC. It codes for CASGLVTSGTGPYEQYF.